This T cell receptor beta chain was identified in a study of blood T cell repertoires in COVID-19. Overall study: Sites across the United States, Italy and Spain contributed samples from acute and convalescent COVID-19. In each case, the material was cDNA or gDNA derived from T cells, B-cell-depleted T cells, or PBMCs.

The CDR3 consists of 17 residues. Trimming took 1 base from V and 1 from J, leaving 16 bases between them. Germline V gene data show CDR1 as LNHDA and CDR2 as SQIVND (reference sequence). Under the authors' procedure: Counts of nucleated cells, estimated from reference gene primer amplification, were obtained. Generated by immunoSEQ multiplex PCR, the TCRdb table keeps only in-frame clones and is missing some. That table furnishes V, J and clone size, whereas the DNA furnished D and trimming. The sample has about 93,000 clones, about 80% seen once; the top ten hold roughly 15%. This receptor was obtained from a human donor in a cohort sampled during active COVID-19. Sequenced material: peripheral blood. The V and J genes are TRBV19 and TRBJ1-1; no definite D call. CDR3 sequence reads: CASSIAVGSSTNTEAFF. For the CDR3, the DNA is TGTGCCAGTAGTATAGCGGTCGGGAGTTCTACGAACACTGAAGCTTTCTTT.